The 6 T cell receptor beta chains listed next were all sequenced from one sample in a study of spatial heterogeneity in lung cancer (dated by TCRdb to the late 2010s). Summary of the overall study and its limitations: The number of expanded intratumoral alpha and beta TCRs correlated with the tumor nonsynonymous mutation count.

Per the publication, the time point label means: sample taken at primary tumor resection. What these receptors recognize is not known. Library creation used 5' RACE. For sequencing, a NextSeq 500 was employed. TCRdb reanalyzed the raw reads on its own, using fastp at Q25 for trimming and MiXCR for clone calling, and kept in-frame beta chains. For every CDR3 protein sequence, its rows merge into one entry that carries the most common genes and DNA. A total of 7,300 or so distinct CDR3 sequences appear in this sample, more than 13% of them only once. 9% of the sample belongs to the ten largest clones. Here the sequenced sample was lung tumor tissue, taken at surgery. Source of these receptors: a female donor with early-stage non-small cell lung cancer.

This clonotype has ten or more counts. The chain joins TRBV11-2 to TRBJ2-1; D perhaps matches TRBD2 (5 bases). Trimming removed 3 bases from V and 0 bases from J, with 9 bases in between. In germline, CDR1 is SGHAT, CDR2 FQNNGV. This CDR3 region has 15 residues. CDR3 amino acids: CASSFPRGSYNEQFF. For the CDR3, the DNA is TGTGCCAGCAGCTTCCCCCGGGGCTCCTACAATGAGCAGTTCTTC.

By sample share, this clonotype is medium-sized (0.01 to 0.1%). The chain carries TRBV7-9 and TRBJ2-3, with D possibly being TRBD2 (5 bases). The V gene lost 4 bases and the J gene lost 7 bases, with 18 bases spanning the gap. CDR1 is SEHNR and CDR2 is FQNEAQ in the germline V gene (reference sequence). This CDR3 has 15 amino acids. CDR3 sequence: CASSSLVGSLYTQYF. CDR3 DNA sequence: TGTGCCAGCAGCTCACTAGTGGGGAGTCTCTATACGCAGTATTTT.

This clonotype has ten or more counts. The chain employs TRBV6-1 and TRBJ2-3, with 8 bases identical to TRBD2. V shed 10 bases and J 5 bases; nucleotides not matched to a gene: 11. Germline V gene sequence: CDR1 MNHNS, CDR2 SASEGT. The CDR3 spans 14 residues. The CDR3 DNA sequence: TGTGCCACCTCAAGGACTAGCCATGAAGATACGCAGTATTTT. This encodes CATSRTSHEDTQYF.

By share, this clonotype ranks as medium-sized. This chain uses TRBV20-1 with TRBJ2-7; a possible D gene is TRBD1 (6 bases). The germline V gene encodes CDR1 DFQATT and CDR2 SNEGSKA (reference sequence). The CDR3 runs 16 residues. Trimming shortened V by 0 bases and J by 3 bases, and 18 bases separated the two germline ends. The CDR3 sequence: CSAREIRGRQLYEQYF. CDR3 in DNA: TGCAGTGCTAGAGAAATTAGGGGGAGACAACTCTACGAGCAGTACTTC.

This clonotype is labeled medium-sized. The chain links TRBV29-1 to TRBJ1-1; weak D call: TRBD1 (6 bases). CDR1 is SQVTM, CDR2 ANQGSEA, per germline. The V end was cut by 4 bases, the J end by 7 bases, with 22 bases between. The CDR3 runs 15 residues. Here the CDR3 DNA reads TGCAGCGTTGGGGGGCCCGGGTCCCTCAAGGGTGAAGCTTTCTTT. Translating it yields CSVGGPGSLKGEAFF.

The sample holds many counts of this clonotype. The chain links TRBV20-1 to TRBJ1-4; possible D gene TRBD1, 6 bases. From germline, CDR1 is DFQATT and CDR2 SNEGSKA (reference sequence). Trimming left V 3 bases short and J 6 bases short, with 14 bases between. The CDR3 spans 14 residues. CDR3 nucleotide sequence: TGCAGTGCTAGTAACAGGGCGGCGGATGAAAAACTGTTTTTT. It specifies CSASNRAADEKLFF.